The 23 T cell receptor beta chains presented below share a single source sample, sequenced in a study of CD8+ T cells in alopecia areata. RNA was extracted and reverse transcribed into cDNA as the sequencing template. Clones were read by immunoSEQ multiplex PCR, and TCRdb kept only the in-frame ones, dropping some. The data contain 120,000 to 150,000 clones, 80% to 90% of them singletons. The treatment denotes: oral pan-JAK inhibitor, 5-10 mg twice daily. The sample here was CD8+ T cells sorted from blood, taken at week 4, from a patient treated with tofacitinib. The receptors derive from a human donor with alopecia areata.

V is TRBV30 and J is TRBJ2-7, with a tentative D call TRBD1 (5 bases). Germline V gene sequence: CDR1 GTSNPN, CDR2 SVGIG (reference sequence). Trimming shortened V by 2 bases and J by 6 bases, and 11 bases separated the two germline ends. This CDR3 has 12 residues. CDR3 DNA sequence: TGTGCCTGGAGTCCGCAGGGTTTCGAGCAGTACTTC. Encoded protein: CAWSPQGFEQYF.

The chain carries TRBV5-4 and TRBJ2-2; D unresolved. The CDR3 consists of 12 residues. The germline V gene has CDR1 SGHNT and CDR2 YYREEE (reference sequence). V was pared by 0 bases and J by 8 bases, with 5 bases between. CDR3 in DNA: TGTGCCAGCAGCTTGGGGCCAGGGGAGCTGTTTTTT. It encodes CASSLGPGELFF.

V is TRBV4-3 and J is TRBJ1-5; D is unclear. Germline V CDR1 and CDR2: LGHNA, YSLEER. This CDR3 region has 13 residues. V lost 1 base and J 8 bases, leaving 9 bases between the germline ends. In DNA, the CDR3 is TGCGCCAGCAGCCAAGGGAATGGGGAGCCCCAGCATTTT. Its translation: CASSQGNGEPQHF.

This clone has a handful of counts. The chain carries TRBV5-1 and TRBJ1-1; D gene uncertain. The germline gives CDR1 SGHRS, CDR2 YFSETQ. The CDR3 sequence is 14 residues long. V was cut by 2 bases and J by 1 base, with 9 bases left in between. CDR3 residues: CASSFRPGNTEAFF. The CDR3 bases are TGCGCCAGCAGCTTCAGACCAGGGAACACTGAAGCTTTCTTT.

The V and J genes are TRBV15 and TRBJ2-7; 8 bases agree with TRBD1. This CDR3 is built from 14 residues. The germline V gene has CDR1 LNHNV and CDR2 YYDKDF (reference sequence). Trimming took 1 base from V and 3 from J; bases not matched to a gene: 2. CDR3 nucleotide sequence: TGTGCCACCAGCAGAGGGACAGGGTTCTACGAGCAGTACTTC. Translated, it gives CATSRGTGFYEQYF.

This sequence joins TRBV29-1 and TRBJ2-3, with D perhaps TRBD2 (6 bases). The CDR3 is 14 amino acids. Germline V lookup: CDR1 SQVTM, CDR2 ANQGSEA. The V end lost 2 bases, the J end lost 1 base, and 10 bases lay between the germline ends. The DNA for the CDR3 is TGCAGCGTTGAACCCCCGGGGGGCACAGATACGCAGTATTTT. Encoded protein: CSVEPPGGTDTQYF.

The V gene is TRBV6-5, the J gene TRBJ1-2; D is unresolved. V was trimmed by 2 bases and J by 8 bases, leaving 15 bases between them. CDR1 is MNHEY and CDR2 is SVGAGI in the germline V gene. This CDR3 is built from 14 residues. CDR3 amino acids: CASSYRTFSGGYTF. CDR3 sequence (DNA): TGTGCCAGCAGTTACCGGACTTTTTCTGGGGGCTACACCTTC.

The rearrangement links TRBV7-2 to TRBJ2-7; no reliable D call. The V gene's germline CDR1 is SGHTA and CDR2 FQGNSA. The CDR3 is 12 residues long. V was pared by 5 bases and J by 5 bases, with 10 bases between. CDR3 loop: CASSNRGDEQYF. CDR3 coding DNA: TGTGCCAGCAGCAATCGTGGAGACGAGCAGTACTTC.

J is TRBJ2-5 and V is TRBV20-1; TRBD1 or TRBD2 may be the D gene (5 bases each). CDR1 is DFQATT, CDR2 SNEGSKA, per germline (reference sequence). V was trimmed by 3 bases and J by 5 bases, leaving 7 bases between them. The CDR3 covers 11 residues. The chain's CDR3 is CSASWGETQYF. CDR3 in DNA: TGCAGTGCTAGCTGGGGGGAGACCCAGTACTTC.

The chain employs TRBV7-9 and TRBJ2-2; TRBD2 agrees at 8 bases. The CDR3 runs to 16 residues. Germline V gene lookup returns CDR1 SEHNR and CDR2 FQNEAQ (reference sequence). Trimming removed 5 bases from V and 7 bases from J; junction bases left unmatched: 12. The CDR3 region is CASSPTAGVVLGELFF. The CDR3 DNA is TGTGCCAGCAGCCCCACAGCGGGGGTTGTTCTCGGGGAGCTGTTTTTT.

The rearrangement joins TRBV9 to TRBJ2-7, with 8 bases fitting TRBD1. Germline CDR1 SGDLS, CDR2 YYNGEE. This CDR3 is 15 amino acids long. Unmatched junction bases numbered 10, after V lost 4 bases and J lost 4 bases. CDR3 coding DNA: TGTGCCAGCAGCCGAGAGGGGGGACAGGAGTACGAGCAGTACTTC. Translating gives CASSREGGQEYEQYF.

The chain has TRBV2 and TRBJ1-2; the D is unclear. The CDR3 is made up of 10 amino acids. V was shortened by 7 bases and J by 9 bases, with 9 bases between the two germline ends. Germline CDR1 SNHLY, CDR2 FYNNEI. The CDR3 nucleotides read TGTGCCAGCATCCTGAATCGCTACACCTTC. Residues: CASILNRYTF.

This sequence joins TRBV10-3 and TRBJ2-3; D is possibly TRBD1 (5 bases). Per the germline V gene, CDR1 is ENHRY and CDR2 is SYGVKD. This CDR3 has 14 residues. V dropped 6 bases and J dropped 4 bases, with 14 bases sitting between them. The CDR3 DNA reads as TGTGCCATCAGCGCTATGGTAGGGGCAGATACGCAGTATTTT. It translates to CAISAMVGADTQYF.

The chain carries TRBV29-1 and TRBJ2-7; D remains ambiguous. The CDR3 has 14 residues. In germline, CDR1 is SQVTM, CDR2 ANQGSEA. V was shortened by 5 bases and J by 1 base, with 15 bases between the two germline ends. CDR3 DNA: TGCAGCGTTAGCTTCGCCGGGTCATCCTACGAGCAGTACTTC. Translated, it gives CSVSFAGSSYEQYF.

The CDR3 sequence: CAWRRTGVRYGYTF. CDR3 in DNA: TGTGCCTGGAGGCGGACAGGGGTCCGCTATGGCTACACCTTC. The V call is TRBV30, the J call TRBJ1-2, with 9 bases lining up with TRBD1. The trim removed 3 bases at V and 4 bases at J, leaving 6 bases unmatched. The CDR3 is 14 amino acids. The V gene's germline CDR1 is GTSNPN and CDR2 SVGIG (reference sequence).

The table lists this clone with a count of one. The rearrangement uses TRBV6-5 and TRBJ1-2; D not certain. The CDR3 has 11 residues. Trimming removed 6 bases at V and 7 bases at J, with 9 bases between. Germline CDR1 and CDR2: MNHEY and SVGAGI. The DNA of the CDR3 is TGTGCCAGCAGCCCCGGAAGTGGCTACACCTTC. Its translation is CASSPGSGYTF.

V gene TRBV13 combines with J gene TRBJ2-3; D gene ambiguous. Germline-derived CDR1 and CDR2 are PRHDT and FYEKMQ (reference sequence). V shed 10 bases and J shed 5 bases, with 13 bases lying between them. This CDR3 region has 12 residues. The DNA of the CDR3 is TGTGCCACCTCCCCTGGAGAAGATACGCAGTATTTT. Protein: CATSPGEDTQYF.

The rearrangement joins TRBV7-2 to TRBJ2-3; no definite D call. Deletions cut 3 bases from V and 1 base from J, with 2 bases between. Germline lookup yields CDR1 SGHTA and CDR2 FQGNSA. There are 12 residues in the CDR3. Written as DNA, the CDR3 is TGTGCCAGCAGCTTTGGCACAGATACGCAGTATTTT. It specifies CASSFGTDTQYF.

J is TRBJ2-7 and V is TRBV7-9; TRBD1 aligns across 9 bases. CDR1 SEHNR and CDR2 FQNEAQ come from the germline V gene (reference sequence). J gave up 0 bases and V 6 bases, and 3 bases lay outside the gene matches. The CDR3 runs to 14 residues. The CDR3 loop reads CASRETGGSYEQYF. For the CDR3, the DNA is TGTGCCAGCAGAGAGACAGGGGGCTCCTACGAGCAGTACTTC.

This clone was detected only once. This chain uses TRBV10-3 with TRBJ2-7; 7 bases are shared with TRBD1. The CDR3 length is 18 residues. Germline V CDR1 and CDR2: ENHRY, SYGVKD. V dropped 5 bases and J dropped 7; count of bases not matched to a gene: 23. The CDR3 reads CAISQTPGTAVPGDEQYF. Written as DNA, the CDR3 is TGTGCCATCAGTCAAACTCCCGGGACAGCCGTGCCTGGTGATGAGCAGTACTTC.

The J gene is TRBJ1-6, the V gene TRBV6-5; a possible D gene is TRBD1 (5 bases). Germline V CDR1 and CDR2: MNHEY, SVGAGI. The CDR3 sequence is 14 residues long. Trimming stripped 0 bases from V and 10 bases from J, with 10 bases between. The DNA of the CDR3 is TGTGCCAGCAGTTACTCGACAGAAGAATCACCCCTCCACTTT. The encoded protein is CASSYSTEESPLHF.

Turning to this clone: The junction departs from the called germline gene at one end, perhaps through a read error. This chain joins TRBV6-5 and TRBJ2-7, with D uncertain. Germline lookup yields CDR1 MNHEY and CDR2 SVGAGI. The CDR3 runs to 10 residues. This chain's CDR3 is CVSRGSEQYF. Here the CDR3 DNA reads TGTGTCAGCAGAGGCTCGGAGCAGTACTTC.

The J gene is TRBJ1-5, the V gene TRBV23-1; a weak D match, TRBD1 (5 bases). TRBV23-1 has ORF status, its function being uncertain. V lost 3 bases, J lost 6 bases, and 15 bases lay in between. CDR3 length equals 15 residues. CDR3 sequence reads: CASSQGWGIGQPQHF. The CDR3 region has the DNA TGCGCCAGCAGTCAGGGCTGGGGGATAGGTCAGCCCCAGCATTTT.